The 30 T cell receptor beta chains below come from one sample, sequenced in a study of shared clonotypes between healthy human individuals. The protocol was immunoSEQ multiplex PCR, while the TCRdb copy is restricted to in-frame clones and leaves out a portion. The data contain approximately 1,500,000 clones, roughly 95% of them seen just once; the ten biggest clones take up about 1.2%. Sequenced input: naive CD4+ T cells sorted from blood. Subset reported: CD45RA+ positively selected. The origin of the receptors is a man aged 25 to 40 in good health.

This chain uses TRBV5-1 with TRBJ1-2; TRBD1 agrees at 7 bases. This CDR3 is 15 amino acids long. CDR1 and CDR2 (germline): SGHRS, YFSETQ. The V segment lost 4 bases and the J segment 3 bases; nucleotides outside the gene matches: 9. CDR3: CASSLGTARDYGYTF. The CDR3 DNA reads TGCGCCAGCAGCCTAGGGACAGCGCGGGACTATGGCTACACCTTC.

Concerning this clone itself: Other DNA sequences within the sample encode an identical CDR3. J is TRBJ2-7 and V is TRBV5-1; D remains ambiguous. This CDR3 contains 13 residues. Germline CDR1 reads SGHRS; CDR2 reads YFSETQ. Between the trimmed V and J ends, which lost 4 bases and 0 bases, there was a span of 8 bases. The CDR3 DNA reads TGCGCCAGCAGCGCAACGGGCTCCTACGAGCAGTACTTC. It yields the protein CASSATGSYEQYF.

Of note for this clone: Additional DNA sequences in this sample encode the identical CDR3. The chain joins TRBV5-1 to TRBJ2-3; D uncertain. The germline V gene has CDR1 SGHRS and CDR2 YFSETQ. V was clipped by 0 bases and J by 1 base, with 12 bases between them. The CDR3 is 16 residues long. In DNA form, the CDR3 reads TGCGCCAGCAGCTTGGGTCTAGGCGACGGCACAGATACGCAGTATTTT. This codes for CASSLGLGDGTDTQYF. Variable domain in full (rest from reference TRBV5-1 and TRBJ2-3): KAGVTQTPRYLIKTRGQQVTLSCSPISGHRSVSWYQQTPGQGLQFLFEYFSETQRNKGNFPGRFSGRQFSNSRSEMNVSTLELGDSALYLCASSLGLGDGTDTQYFGPGTRLTVL.

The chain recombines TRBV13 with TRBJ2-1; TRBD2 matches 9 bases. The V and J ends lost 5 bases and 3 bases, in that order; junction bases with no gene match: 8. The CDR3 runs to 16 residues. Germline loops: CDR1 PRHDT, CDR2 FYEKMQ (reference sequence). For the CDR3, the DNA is TGTGCCAGCAGCGACCTTAGCGGGAGCAACTACAATGAGCAGTTCTTC. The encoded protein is CASSDLSGSNYNEQFF.

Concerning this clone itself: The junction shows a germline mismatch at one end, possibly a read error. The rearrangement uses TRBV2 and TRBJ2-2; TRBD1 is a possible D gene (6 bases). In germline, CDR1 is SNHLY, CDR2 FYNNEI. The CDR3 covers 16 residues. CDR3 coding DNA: TGTGCAAGCAGGGGTAGATCTGGGGGAAACACCGGGGAGCTGTTTTTT. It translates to CASRGRSGGNTGELFF.

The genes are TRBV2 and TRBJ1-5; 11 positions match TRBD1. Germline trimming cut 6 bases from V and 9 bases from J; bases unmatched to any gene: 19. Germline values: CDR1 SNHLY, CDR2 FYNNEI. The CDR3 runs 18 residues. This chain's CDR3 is CASSPRTGGGNRSRPQHF. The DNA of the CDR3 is TGTGCCAGCAGCCCCCGGACAGGGGGCGGAAACAGGTCTCGGCCCCAGCATTTT.

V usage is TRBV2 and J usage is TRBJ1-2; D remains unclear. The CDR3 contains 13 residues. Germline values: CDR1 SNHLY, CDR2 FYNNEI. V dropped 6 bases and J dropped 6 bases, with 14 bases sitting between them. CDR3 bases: TGTGCCAGCAGGAGCCTGGGGTCCAATGGCTACACCTTC. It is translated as CASRSLGSNGYTF.

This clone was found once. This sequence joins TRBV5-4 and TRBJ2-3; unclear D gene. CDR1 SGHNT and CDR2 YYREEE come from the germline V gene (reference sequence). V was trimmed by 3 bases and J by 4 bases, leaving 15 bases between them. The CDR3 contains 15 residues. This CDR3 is CASSWPTSSSDTQYF. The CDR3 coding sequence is TGTGCCAGCAGCTGGCCGACCAGCTCCTCAGATACGCAGTATTTT.

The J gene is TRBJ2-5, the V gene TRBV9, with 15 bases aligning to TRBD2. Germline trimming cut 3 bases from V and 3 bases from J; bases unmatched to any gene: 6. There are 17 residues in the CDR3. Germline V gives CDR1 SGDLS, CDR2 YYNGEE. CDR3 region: CASSAGLAGGVEETQYF. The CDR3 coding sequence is TGTGCCAGCAGCGCGGGACTAGCGGGAGGTGTTGAAGAGACCCAGTACTTC.

CDR3 region: CASSGTRASTDTQYF. The CDR3 coding sequence is TGTGCCAGCAGTGGAACTCGGGCGAGCACAGATACGCAGTATTTT. The chain employs TRBV7-2 and TRBJ2-3; no clear D. Germline V CDR1 and CDR2: SGHTA, FQGNSA. With 6 bases removed from V and 0 bases from J, the gap between germline ends came to 13 bases. The CDR3 is 15 residues long.

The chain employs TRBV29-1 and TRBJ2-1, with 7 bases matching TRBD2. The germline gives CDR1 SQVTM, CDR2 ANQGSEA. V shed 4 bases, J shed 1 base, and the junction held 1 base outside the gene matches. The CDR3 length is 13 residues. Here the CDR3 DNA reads TGCAGCGTTGTCGGGAGGTCCTACAATGAGCAGTTCTTC. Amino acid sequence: CSVVGRSYNEQFF.

CDR3 loop: CASSTPGLAGLYAYEQYF. CDR3 nucleotide sequence: TGTGCCAGCAGCACGCCGGGACTAGCGGGTTTGTATGCCTACGAGCAGTACTTC. This chain uses TRBV7-8 with TRBJ2-7, with 12 bases lining up with TRBD2. Germline lookup yields CDR1 SGHVS and CDR2 FQNEAQ. With V trimmed by 5 bases and J by 2 bases, 13 bases remained unmatched. The length of the CDR3 is 18 residues. Supplemented by reference TRBV7-8 and TRBJ2-7, the full variable domain reads GAGVSQSPRYKVAKRGQDVALRCDPISGHVSLFWYQQALGQGPEFLTYFQNEAQLDKSGLPSDRFFAERPEGSVSTLKIQRTQQEDSAVYLCASSTPGLAGLYAYEQYFGPGTRLTVT.

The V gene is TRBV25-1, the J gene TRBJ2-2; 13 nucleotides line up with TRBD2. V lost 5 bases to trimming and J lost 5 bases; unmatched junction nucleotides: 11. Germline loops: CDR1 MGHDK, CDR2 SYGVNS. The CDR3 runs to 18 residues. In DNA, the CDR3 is TGTGCCAGCAGTACCCTCGGGACTAGCGGGACCGTAACCGGGGAGCTGTTTTTT. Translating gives CASSTLGTSGTVTGELFF.

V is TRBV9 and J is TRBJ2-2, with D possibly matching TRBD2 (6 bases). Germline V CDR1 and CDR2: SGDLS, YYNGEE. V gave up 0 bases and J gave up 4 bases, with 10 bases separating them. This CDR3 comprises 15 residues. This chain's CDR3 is CASSVGNGGTGELFF. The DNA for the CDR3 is TGTGCCAGCAGCGTAGGAAACGGGGGCACCGGGGAGCTGTTTTTT.

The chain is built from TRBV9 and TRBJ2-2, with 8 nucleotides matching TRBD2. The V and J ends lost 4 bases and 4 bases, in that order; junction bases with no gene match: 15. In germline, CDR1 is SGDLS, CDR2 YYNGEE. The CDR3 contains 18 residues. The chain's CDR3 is CASSTRGSGSFGTGELFF. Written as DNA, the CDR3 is TGTGCCAGCAGCACCCGGGGCAGCGGGAGTTTTGGCACCGGGGAGCTGTTTTTT.

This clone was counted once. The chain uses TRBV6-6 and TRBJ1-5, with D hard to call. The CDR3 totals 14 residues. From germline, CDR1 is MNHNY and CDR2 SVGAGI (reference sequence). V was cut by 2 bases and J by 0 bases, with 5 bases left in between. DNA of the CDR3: TGTGCCAGCAGTTACCCCCATAGCAATCAGCCCCAGCATTTT. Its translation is CASSYPHSNQPQHF.

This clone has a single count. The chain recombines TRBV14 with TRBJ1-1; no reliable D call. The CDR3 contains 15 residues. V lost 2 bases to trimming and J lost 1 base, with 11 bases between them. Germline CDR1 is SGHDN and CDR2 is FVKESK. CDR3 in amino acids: CASSQMPRSNTEAFF. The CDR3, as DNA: TGTGCCAGCAGCCAAATGCCCCGATCGAACACTGAAGCTTTCTTT.

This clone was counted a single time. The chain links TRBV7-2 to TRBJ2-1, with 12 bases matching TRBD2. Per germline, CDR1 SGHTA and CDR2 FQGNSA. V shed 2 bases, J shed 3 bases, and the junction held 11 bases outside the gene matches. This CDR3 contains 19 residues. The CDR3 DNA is TGTGCCAGCAGCTTACCCCTCCGCGGACTAGCGGGAAACTACAATGAGCAGTTCTTC. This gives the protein CASSLPLRGLAGNYNEQFF. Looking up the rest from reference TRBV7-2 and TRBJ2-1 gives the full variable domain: GAGVSQSPSNKVTEKGKDVELRCDPISGHTALYWYRQSLGQGLEFLIYFQGNSAPDKSGLPSDRFSAERTGGSVSTLTIQRTQQEDSAVYLCASSLPLRGLAGNYNEQFFGPGTRLTVL.

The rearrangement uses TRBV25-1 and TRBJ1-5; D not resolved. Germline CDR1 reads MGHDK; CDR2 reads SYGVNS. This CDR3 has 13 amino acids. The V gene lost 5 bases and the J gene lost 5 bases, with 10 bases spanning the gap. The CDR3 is CASSNEGHQPQHF. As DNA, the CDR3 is TGTGCCAGCAGTAATGAGGGTCATCAGCCCCAGCATTTT.

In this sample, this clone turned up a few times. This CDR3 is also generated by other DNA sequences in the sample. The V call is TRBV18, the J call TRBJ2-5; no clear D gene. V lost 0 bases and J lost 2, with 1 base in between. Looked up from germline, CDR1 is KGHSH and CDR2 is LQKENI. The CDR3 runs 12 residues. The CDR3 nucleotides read TGTGCCAGCTCACCACCTCAAGAGACCCAGTACTTC. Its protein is CASSPPQETQYF.

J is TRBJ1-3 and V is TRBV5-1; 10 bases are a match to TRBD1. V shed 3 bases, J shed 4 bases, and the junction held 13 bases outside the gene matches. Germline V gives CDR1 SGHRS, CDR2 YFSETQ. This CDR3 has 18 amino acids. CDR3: CASSYEPMTGGYGNTIYF. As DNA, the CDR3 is TGCGCCAGCAGCTATGAACCGATGACAGGGGGCTACGGAAACACCATATATTTT.

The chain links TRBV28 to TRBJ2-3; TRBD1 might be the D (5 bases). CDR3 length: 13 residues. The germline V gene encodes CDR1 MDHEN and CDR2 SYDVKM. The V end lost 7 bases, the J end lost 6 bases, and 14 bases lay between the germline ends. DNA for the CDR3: TGTGCCAGCACCTCCCAGGGTTTGGATACGCAGTATTTT. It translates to CASTSQGLDTQYF.

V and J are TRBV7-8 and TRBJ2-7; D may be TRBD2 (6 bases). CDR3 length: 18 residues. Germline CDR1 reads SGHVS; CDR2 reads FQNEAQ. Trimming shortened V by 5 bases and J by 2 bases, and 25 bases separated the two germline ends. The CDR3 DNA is TGTGCCAGCAGCCGACGCCCCGGGGCGCGGGATTCTACCTACGAGCAGTACTTC. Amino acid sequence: CASSRRPGARDSTYEQYF.

CDR3 region: CASSRTSGALNEKLFF. In DNA, the CDR3 is TGTGCCAGTAGCCGGACGTCGGGGGCTCTTAATGAAAAACTGTTTTTT. The V call is TRBV19, the J call TRBJ1-4, with TRBD1 as a possible D gene (6 bases). Trimming pared 6 bases from V and 4 bases from J, leaving 18 bases between. CDR1 is LNHDA and CDR2 is SQIVND in the germline V gene (reference sequence). The CDR3 totals 16 residues.

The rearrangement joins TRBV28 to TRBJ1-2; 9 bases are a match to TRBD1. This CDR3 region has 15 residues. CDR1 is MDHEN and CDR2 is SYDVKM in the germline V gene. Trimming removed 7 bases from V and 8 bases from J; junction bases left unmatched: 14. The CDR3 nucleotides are TGTGCCAGCACAAACACGGGACAGGGTCAATCGGGCTACACCTTC. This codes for CASTNTGQGQSGYTF.

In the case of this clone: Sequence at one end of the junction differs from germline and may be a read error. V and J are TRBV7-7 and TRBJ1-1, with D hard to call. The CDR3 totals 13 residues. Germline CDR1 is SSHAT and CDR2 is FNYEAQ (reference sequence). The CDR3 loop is CASSFDINTEAFF. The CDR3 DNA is TGTGCTAGCAGCTTTGATATTAACACTGAAGCTTTCTTT.

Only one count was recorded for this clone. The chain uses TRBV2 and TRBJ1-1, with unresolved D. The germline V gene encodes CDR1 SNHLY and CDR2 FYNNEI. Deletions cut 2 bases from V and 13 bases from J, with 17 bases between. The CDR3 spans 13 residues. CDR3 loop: CASSERVGLPSFF. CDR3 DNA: TGTGCCAGCAGTGAAAGGGTCGGACTCCCGAGTTTCTTT.

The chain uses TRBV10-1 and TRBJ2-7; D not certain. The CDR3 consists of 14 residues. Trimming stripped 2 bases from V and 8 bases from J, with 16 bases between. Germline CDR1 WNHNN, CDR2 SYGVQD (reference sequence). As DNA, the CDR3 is TGCGCCAGCAGTGAGGGAATCCGACTCTCCAAGCAGTACTTC. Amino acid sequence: CASSEGIRLSKQYF.

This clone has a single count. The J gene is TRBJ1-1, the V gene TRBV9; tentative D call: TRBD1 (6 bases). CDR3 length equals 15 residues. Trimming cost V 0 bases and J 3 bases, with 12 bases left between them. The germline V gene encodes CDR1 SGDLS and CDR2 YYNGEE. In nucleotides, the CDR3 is TGTGCCAGCAGCGTAGTCCAGGGGAGGGACACTGAAGCTTTCTTT. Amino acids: CASSVVQGRDTEAFF. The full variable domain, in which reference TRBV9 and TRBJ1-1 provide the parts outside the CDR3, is DSGVTQTPKHLITATGQRVTLRCSPRSGDLSVYWYQQSLDQGLQFLIQYYNGEERAKGNILERFSAQQFPDLHSELNLSSLELGDSALYFCASSVVQGRDTEAFFGQGTRLTVV.

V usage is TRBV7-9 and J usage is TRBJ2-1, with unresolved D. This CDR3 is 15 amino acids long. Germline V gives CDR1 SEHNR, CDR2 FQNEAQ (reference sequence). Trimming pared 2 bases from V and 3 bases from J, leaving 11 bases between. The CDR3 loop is CASSLLTSNYNEQFF. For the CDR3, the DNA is TGTGCCAGCAGCTTATTAACGAGTAACTACAATGAGCAGTTCTTC.